This T cell receptor beta chain stems from a study of T-cell memory formation after mild COVID-19. Whole-study context: TCR clusters were largely donor specific.

5'RACE primed at constant segments yielded TCR alpha and TCR beta cDNA libraries bearing sample barcodes and UMIs. TCRdb analysed the 5' RACE reads with MiXCR anew, one entry per CDR3 protein. The data show 400,000 to 500,000 distinct CDR3 sequences, with 20% seen just once and 7.5% to 9.5% held by the top ten. On this clonotype: Its antigen is still unknown.

General study findings and limits: Later expanders leaned toward CD4+, whereas clones contracting from day 15 to 85 were balanced CD4/CD8. Some clones that responded were present in memory (sampled pre-infection), which suggests cross-reactive memory joined.

The CDR3 totals 17 residues. Deletions cut 0 bases from V and 2 bases from J, with 14 bases between. Specimen: PBMCs or a T cell subset sorted from them (not recorded which). This chain uses TRBV23-1 with TRBJ1-5; no firm D call. TRBV23-1 is an ORF; its function is uncertain. This receptor was taken from an adult woman who had mild COVID-19 (a few samples of this study predate the infection). Cell type and time point are not known. CDR3 DNA: TGCGCCAGCAGTCAATCATTCACCCCCTACGGCAATCAGCCCCAGCATTTT. Residues: CASSQSFTPYGNQPQHF.